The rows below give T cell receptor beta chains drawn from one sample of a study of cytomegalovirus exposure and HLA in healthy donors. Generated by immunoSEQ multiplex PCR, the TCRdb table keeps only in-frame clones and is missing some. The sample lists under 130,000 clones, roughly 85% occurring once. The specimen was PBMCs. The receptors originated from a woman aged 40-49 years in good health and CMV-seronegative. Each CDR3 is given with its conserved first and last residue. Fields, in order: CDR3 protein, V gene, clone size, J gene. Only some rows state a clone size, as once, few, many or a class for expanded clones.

CASSLARDNEQYF,TRBV7-2,NA,TRBJ2-7
CSGTGTSSYEQYF,TRBV29-1,NA,TRBJ2-7
CASGRTGPDEQYF,TRBV12-5,NA,TRBJ2-7
CASSLRGGSGGSPGQYNEQFF,TRBV7-8,NA,TRBJ2-1
CASSRWGGASGEQYF,TRBV27,NA,TRBJ2-7
CASSLLQTSGRASWGANVLTF,TRBV28,few,TRBJ2-6
CASSYPSDTQYF,TRBV6-5,NA,TRBJ2-3
CATSPQGRDEQFF,TRBV15,NA,TRBJ2-1
CASSYLPAGSNYGYTF,TRBV6-5,NA,TRBJ1-2
CASSLGMAAAGTEAFF,TRBV5-6,NA,TRBJ1-1
CASSATGGLEKLFF,TRBV9,NA,TRBJ1-4
CASSQGLSSYNEQFF,TRBV4-3,NA,TRBJ2-1